The 17 T cell receptor beta chains below all came from one sample that was sequenced in a study of T cell changes during pregnancy in multiple sclerosis. The table came from immunoSEQ multiplex PCR; TCRdb's copy has only in-frame clones and leaves some out. Seen here are approximately 40,000 clones, approximately 90% observed once, and the top ten hold roughly 0.5%. Sample: CD4+ T cells from peripheral blood mononuclear cells, taken in the third trimester of pregnancy. The receptor source for this set is a female donor with multiple sclerosis, enrolled in a pregnancy study.

The V gene is TRBV18, the J gene TRBJ2-6, with D tentatively TRBD1 (5 bases). Looked up from germline, CDR1 is KGHSH and CDR2 is LQKENI. The ends were cut back, 6 bases at V and 12 bases at J, with 18 bases in the middle. CDR3 length equals 14 residues. Here the CDR3 DNA reads TGTGCCAGCTCCCCCAGGGCTCCCGGCAGCGTCCTGACTTTC. As protein: CASSPRAPGSVLTF.

This chain's CDR3 is CASSLGTSGIYEQYF. In DNA, the CDR3 is TGTGCCAGCAGCCTTGGGACTAGCGGTATATACGAGCAGTACTTC. The chain recombines TRBV14 with TRBJ2-7; 11 bases agree with TRBD2. CDR1 and CDR2 (germline): SGHDN, FVKESK. V shed 4 bases and J 4 bases; nucleotides not matched to a gene: 6. The CDR3 loop spans 15 amino acids.

This chain links TRBV4-3 with TRBJ2-1; unclear D gene. V gave up 0 bases and J gave up 4 bases, with 10 bases separating them. The CDR3 is 15 residues long. From germline, CDR1 is LGHNA and CDR2 YSLEER. CDR3 residues: CASSQDVSSYNEQFF. The CDR3 DNA is TGCGCCAGCAGCCAAGATGTATCCAGTTACAATGAGCAGTTCTTC.

This clone was seen once. The chain recombines TRBV7-2 with TRBJ2-2; the match to TRBD1 covers 12 bases. V lost 5 bases and J lost 5; bases outside the gene matches: 12. Germline V gene lookup returns CDR1 SGHTA and CDR2 FQGNSA. The CDR3 has 18 amino acids. The CDR3 here is CASSPRDRGRVRTGELFF. The CDR3 bases are TGTGCCAGCAGCCCCCGGGACAGGGGGCGCGTGAGAACCGGGGAGCTGTTTTTT.

The chain links TRBV30 to TRBJ1-5; D gene ambiguous. The CDR3 is 12 residues long. Trimming removed 0 bases from V and 5 bases from J, with 5 bases in between. Germline CDR1 and CDR2: GTSNPN and SVGIG (reference sequence). The chain's CDR3 is CAWSVYDQPQHF. Written as DNA, the CDR3 is TGTGCCTGGAGTGTATATGATCAGCCCCAGCATTTT.

V is TRBV25-1 and J is TRBJ2-5; 8 bases are a match to TRBD1. The germline V gene has CDR1 MGHDK and CDR2 SYGVNS. This CDR3 region has 16 residues. J gave up 4 bases and V 4 bases, and 11 bases lay outside the gene matches. In DNA form, the CDR3 reads TGTGCCAGCAGTGGCGCCAGGGGGCGAAATGCAGAGACCCAGTACTTC. Protein product: CASSGARGRNAETQYF.

The V gene is TRBV10-3, the J gene TRBJ1-1; 7 bases line up with TRBD1. The CDR3 contains 14 residues. CDR1 and CDR2 (germline): ENHRY, SYGVKD. Trimming cost V 3 bases and J 1 base; bases outside gene matches: 2. The DNA of the CDR3 is TGTGCCATCAGTGACCGGGACAGGAACACTGAAGCTTTCTTT. Its protein product is CAISDRDRNTEAFF.

In DNA form, the CDR3 reads TGTGCCAGCAGCCAATCGATGCGCGCAGATACGCAGTATTTT. Its protein product is CASSQSMRADTQYF. The V gene is TRBV5-6, the J gene TRBJ2-3; D ambiguous. Germline V gene sequence: CDR1 SGHDT, CDR2 YYEEEE. V lost 4 bases, J lost 4 bases, and 13 bases lay in between. The length of the CDR3 is 14 residues.

This chain joins TRBV2 and TRBJ1-2, with a tentative D call TRBD1 (6 bases). The CDR3 has 13 amino acids. Germline-derived CDR1 and CDR2 are SNHLY and FYNNEI. Trimming stripped 6 bases from V and 2 bases from J, with 10 bases between. Written as DNA, the CDR3 is TGTGCCAGCAGCTCGGACAGAAACTATGGCTACACCTTC. It specifies CASSSDRNYGYTF.

This clone was found a few times. This chain links TRBV4-1 with TRBJ1-1; 8 bases are a match to TRBD1. CDR3 length: 14 residues. The junction had 11 bases not matched to a gene; V was cut back by 3 bases and J by 11 bases. Germline loops: CDR1 MGHRA, CDR2 YSYEKL. The CDR3 loop reads CASSQPGGEISAFF. The CDR3 coding sequence is TGCGCCAGCAGCCAGCCAGGGGGCGAGATCTCGGCTTTCTTT.

V and J are TRBV5-3 and TRBJ1-5; D might be TRBD1 (6 bases). TRBV5-3 is labeled an ORF, and its function is uncertain. The ends were cut back, 5 bases at V and 2 bases at J, with 17 bases in the middle. This CDR3 has 16 residues. CDR3 region: CARRSGGGHCNQPQHF. DNA of the CDR3: TGTGCCAGAAGATCTGGGGGGGGGCATTGCAATCAGCCCCAGCATTTT.

The rearrangement links TRBV27 to TRBJ2-3; D is possibly TRBD1 (6 bases). The length of the CDR3 is 12 residues. Trimming pared 3 bases from V and 6 bases from J, leaving 7 bases between. Germline V gene data show CDR1 as MNHEY and CDR2 as SMNVEV (reference sequence). In nucleotides, the CDR3 is TGTGCCAGCAGTTTCAGGGGTGATACGCAGTATTTT. Its translation is CASSFRGDTQYF.

The chain recombines TRBV7-2 with TRBJ1-1; no reliable D call. Between the trimmed V and J ends, which lost 1 base and 1 base, there was a span of 7 bases. The CDR3 spans 14 residues. From germline, CDR1 is SGHTA and CDR2 FQGNSA. Here the CDR3 DNA reads TGTGCCAGCAGCTTAGTACAGCAGAACACTGAAGCTTTCTTT. This translates into CASSLVQQNTEAFF.

This chain uses TRBV5-6 with TRBJ2-7, with a weak D call TRBD2 (5 bases). The CDR3 sequence is 15 residues long. CDR1 and CDR2 (germline): SGHDT, YYEEEE. V gave up 1 base and J gave up 0 bases, with 11 bases separating them. Written as DNA, the CDR3 is TGTGCCAGCAGCTTGACTGAGGGAATCTCCTACGAGCAGTACTTC. This sequence encodes CASSLTEGISYEQYF.

This rearrangement joins TRBV19 to TRBJ2-7, with 11 bases lining up with TRBD1. V gave up 4 bases and J gave up 4 bases; unmatched junction bases: 6. Per the germline V gene, CDR1 is LNHDA and CDR2 is SQIVND (reference sequence). This CDR3 comprises 15 residues. The CDR3 DNA follows: TGTGCCAGTAGTACTGGACAGGGGGCTGCTTACGAGCAGTACTTC. This encodes CASSTGQGAAYEQYF.

This CDR3 is CASSPRIQGWNQPQHF. The CDR3 DNA reads as TGTGCCAGCAGCCCGCGTATACAGGGGTGGAATCAGCCCCAGCATTTT. V gene TRBV7-8 combines with J gene TRBJ1-5, with 7 nucleotides matching TRBD1. Germline values: CDR1 SGHVS, CDR2 FQNEAQ. CDR3 length equals 16 residues. After removal of 5 bases from V and 4 bases from J, the junction contained 11 bases not matched to a gene.

The chain has TRBV7-9 and TRBJ1-3; TRBD1 might be the D (5 bases). CDR1 and CDR2 from the germline V gene are SEHNR and FQNEAQ (reference sequence). V was clipped by 1 base and J by 1 base, with 14 bases between them. CDR3 length: 17 residues. CDR3 sequence (DNA): TGTGCCAGCAGCTTAGGGGGGGGAGGTAGATCTGGAAACACCATATATTTT. This codes for CASSLGGGGRSGNTIYF.